This TCR delta chain derives from a study of gamma-delta chains in newborns, infants, children. Looking at the study overall: Polyclonal expansion of innate γδ T cells after birth follows microbial exposure.

TCRdb used CATT to re-call clones from the reads. The sample records 4,000 to 4,500 delta-chain clones, 6.2% being singletons. By share, this clone ranks as medium-sized. With V trimmed by 1 base and J by 1 base, 2 bases remained unmatched. The CDR3 runs to 18 residues. Germline assignment: CDR1 GEAIGNYY and CDR2 EKD. Sequencing was done on a sample of blood. The receptor was derived from a child who was a newborn, infant or young child, either healthy, febrile or measles-vaccinated (not recorded which). The rearrangement joins TRDV2 to TRDJ3; TRDD3 matches 11 bases. The CDR3 DNA sequence: TGTGCCTGTGACACTGGGGGATACGAGTCCTGGGACACCCGACAGATGTTTTTC. Its protein is CACDTGGYESWDTRQMFF.